Sequencing of this T cell receptor beta chain was carried out in a study of early T cells in non-severe SARS-CoV-2 infection. At the level of the study: Whole-blood bulk RNA, unsorted, was sequenced, and chains were unpaired. Overall study findings and caveats: VDJdb matching favored anti-spike CD8 responses, missing private and CD4 specificities.

As part of library construction, unique molecular identifiers were attached to individual cDNA molecules. TCRdb re-called the 5' RACE reads with MiXCR, one entry per CDR3 protein. The repertoire holds about 110,000 distinct CDR3 sequences, with approximately 10% as singletons. Details on this clonotype: Its antigen is currently unknown. Relative to the germline gene, one junction end is altered; a read error may explain this.

The CDR3 runs 17 residues. In germline, CDR1 is SGHVS, CDR2 FNYEAQ. The sequence was obtained from an adult who was a healthcare worker with PCR-confirmed SARS-CoV-2 infection or an uninfected control (not recorded which). Material for sequencing was whole blood. The rearrangement uses TRBV7-6 and TRBJ2-1; 14 bases are shared with TRBD2. In DNA, the CDR3 is TGTGCCACCAGCTTGTTGACTAGCGGGAGGGTCTACAATGAGCAGTTCTTC. Its translation is CATSLLTSGRVYNEQFF.